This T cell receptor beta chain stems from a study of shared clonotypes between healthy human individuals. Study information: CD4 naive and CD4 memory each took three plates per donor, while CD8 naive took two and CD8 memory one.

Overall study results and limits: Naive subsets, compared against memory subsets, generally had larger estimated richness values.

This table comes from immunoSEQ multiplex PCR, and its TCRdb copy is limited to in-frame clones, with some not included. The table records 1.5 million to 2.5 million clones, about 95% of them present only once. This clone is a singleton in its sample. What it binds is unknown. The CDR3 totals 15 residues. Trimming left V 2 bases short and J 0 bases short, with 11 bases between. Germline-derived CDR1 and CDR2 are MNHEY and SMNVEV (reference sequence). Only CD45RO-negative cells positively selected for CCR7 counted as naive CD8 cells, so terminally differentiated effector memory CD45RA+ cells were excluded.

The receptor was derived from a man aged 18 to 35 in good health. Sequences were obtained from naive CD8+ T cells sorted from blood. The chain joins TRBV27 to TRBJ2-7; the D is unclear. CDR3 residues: CASSLGSHNSYEQYF. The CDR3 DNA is TGTGCCAGCAGTTTAGGCAGCCACAACTCCTACGAGCAGTACTTC.